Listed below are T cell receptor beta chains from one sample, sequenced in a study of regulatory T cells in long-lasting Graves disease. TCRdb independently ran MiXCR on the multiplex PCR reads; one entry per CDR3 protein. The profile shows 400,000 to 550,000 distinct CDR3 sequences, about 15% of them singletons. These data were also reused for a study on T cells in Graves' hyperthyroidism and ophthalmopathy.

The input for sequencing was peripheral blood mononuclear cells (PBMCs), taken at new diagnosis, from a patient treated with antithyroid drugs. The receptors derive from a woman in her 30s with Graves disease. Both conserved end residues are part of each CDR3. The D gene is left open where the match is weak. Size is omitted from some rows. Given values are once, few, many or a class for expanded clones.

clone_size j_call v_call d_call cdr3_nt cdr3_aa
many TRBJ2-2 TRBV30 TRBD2 TGTGCCTGGAGTGGGGGACTAGCGGGATCCGGGGAGCTGTTTTTT CAWSGGLAGSGELFF
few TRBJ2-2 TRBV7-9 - TGTGCCAGCAGCCTCGCGACTAGTCTTAACACCGGGGAGCTGTTTTTT CASSLATSLNTGELFF
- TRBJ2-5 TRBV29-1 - TGCAGCCCCCCCTTAATTGGAGAGACCCAGTACTTC CSPPLIGETQYF
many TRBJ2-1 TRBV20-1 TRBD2 TGCAGTGCCCATCGGTCTAGCGGGAGCGTCAGCTCCTACAATGAGCAGTTCTTC CSAHRSSGSVSSYNEQFF
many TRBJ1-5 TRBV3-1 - TGTGCCAGCAGCCAAGAGGGACTGGGGCCCCAGCATTTT CASSQEGLGPQHF
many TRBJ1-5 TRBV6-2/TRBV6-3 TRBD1 TGTGCCGTAGGACAGGGATTAAATCAGCCCCAGCATTTT CAVGQGLNQPQHF
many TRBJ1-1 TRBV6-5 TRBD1 TGTGCCAGCAGTTACTCGGGACAGCCCGGGACAAAAGCTTTCTTT CASSYSGQPGTKAFF
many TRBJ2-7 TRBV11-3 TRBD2 TGTGCCAGCAGCCAAACCATCCTAGCGGGAGGGCCCTACGAGCAGTACTTC CASSQTILAGGPYEQYF
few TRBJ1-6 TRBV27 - TGTGCCAGCAGTTTACAGGGGCCCAGGGGATTTTCCTCACCCCTCCACTTT CASSLQGPRGFSSPLHF
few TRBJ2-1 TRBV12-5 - TGTGCTAGTGGACTGGACTACTACAATGAGCAGTTCTTC CASGLDYYNEQFF
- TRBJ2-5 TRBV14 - TGTGCCAGCAGCCAAGCTGGGGCGTGGGAGACCCAGTACTTC CASSQAGAWETQYF
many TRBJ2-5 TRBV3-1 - TGTGCCAGCAGCCACCATAATCCGGGGTCGGATTGGCAAGAGACCCAGTACTTC CASSHHNPGSDWQETQYF
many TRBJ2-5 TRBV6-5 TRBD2 TGTGCCAGCAGTTTCCACCCGGGGGGGGCTAGCGGGGCTCAAGAGACCCAGTACTTC CASSFHPGGASGAQETQYF
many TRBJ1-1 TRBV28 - TGTGCCAGCAGTTTACCGCATATCACTGAAGCTTTCTTT CASSLPHITEAFF
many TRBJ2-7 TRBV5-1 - TGCGCCAGCAGCTTGGAGGGACGTCTCGAGCAGTACTTC CASSLEGRLEQYF
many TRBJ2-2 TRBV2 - TGTGCCAGCAGTCCTCTGGCCGCGAACACCGGGGAGCTGTTTTTT CASSPLAANTGELFF
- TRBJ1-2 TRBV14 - TGTGCCAGCAGCCAAGATATCTGGGGGGGGGACGGCTACACCTTC CASSQDIWGGDGYTF
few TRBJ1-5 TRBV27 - TGTGCCTCGAAGACCCCTTTTCGGAAAACCACGAATCAGCCCCAGCATTTT CASKTPFRKTTNQPQHF
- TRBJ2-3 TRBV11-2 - TGTGCCAGCAGCCCGGAAGGGGTAGCGGAAGGATTGGGGACGCAGTATTTT CASSPEGVAEGLGTQYF
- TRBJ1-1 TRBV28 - TGTGCCAGCAGTTTATATGAGGGGGTTACTGAAGCTTTCTTT CASSLYEGVTEAFF
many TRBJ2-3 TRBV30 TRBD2 TGTGCCTGGAGTGTAGCGGGAGTCACAGATACGCAGTATTTT CAWSVAGVTDTQYF
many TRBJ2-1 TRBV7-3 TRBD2 TGTGCCAGCAGCTTCACCGGACTAGCCGGCTACAATGAGCAGTTCTTC CASSFTGLAGYNEQFF